The 15 T cell receptor beta chains reported below all come from one sample, sequenced in a study of brain T cells in children with intractable seizures. This sample's time point: blood from clinic visit 5 months post-surgery; TSC patient then seizure free. The data were produced by immunoSEQ multiplex PCR, yet TCRdb's version contains in-frame clones alone and is incomplete. Among approximately 330,000 clones listed, about 93% were seen once. The material sequenced was peripheral blood, taken 4 to 5 months after surgery. These receptors all stem from a boy under two years old with tuberous sclerosis and intractable seizures.

J is TRBJ2-5 and V is TRBV6-5, with 15 nucleotides matching TRBD2. V trimming: 7 bases; J trimming: 2 bases; junction bases outside the gene matches: 2. CDR1 is MNHEY, CDR2 SVGAGI, per germline. The CDR3 consists of 15 residues. DNA of the CDR3: TGTGCCAGCACCGGACTAGCGGGAGGGCAAGAGACCCAGTACTTC. This gives the protein CASTGLAGGQETQYF.

The chain couples TRBV28 to TRBJ1-6; a weak D match, TRBD1 (5 bases). This CDR3 is built from 13 residues. Germline lookup yields CDR1 MDHEN and CDR2 SYDVKM. Between the trimmed V and J ends, which lost 6 bases and 13 bases, there was a span of 16 bases. The CDR3 DNA is TGTGCCAGCAGGCACAGGCCCGACGCTCCCCTCCACTTT. It yields the protein CASRHRPDAPLHF.

The chain combines TRBV10-3 with TRBJ1-6, with D maybe TRBD1 (5 bases). Trimming cost V 11 bases and J 7 bases, with 9 bases left between them. CDR1 and CDR2 from the germline V gene are ENHRY and SYGVKD. There are 11 residues in the CDR3. CDR3 region: CAGGENSPLHF. The CDR3 DNA reads as TGTGCCGGAGGGGAAAATTCACCCCTCCACTTT.

The V and J genes are TRBV21-1 and TRBJ1-1; the table assigns TRBD1, which was not confirmed against the DNA. TRBV21-1 is labeled a pseudogene. The CDR3 contains 16 residues. The CDR3: CASSNPIQGRNTEAFF. CDR3 bases: TGTGCCAGCAGCAACCCCATTCAGGGGAGGAACACTGAAGCTTTCTTT.

The table lists this clone with a count of one. The chain combines TRBV5-1 with TRBJ1-4; 8 positions agree with TRBD1. The J segment lost 4 bases and the V segment lost 2 bases, leaving 4 bases of the junction unmatched. The CDR3 consists of 15 residues. The germline V gene has CDR1 SGHRS and CDR2 YFSETQ. Here the CDR3 reads CASSLQGGGNEKLFF. CDR3 DNA sequence: TGCGCCAGCAGCTTACAGGGGGGAGGTAATGAAAAACTGTTTTTT.

V and J are TRBV5-1 and TRBJ2-3; 7 bases fit TRBD1. CDR1 SGHRS and CDR2 YFSETQ come from the germline V gene. The CDR3 is 14 residues long. After removal of 3 bases from V and 2 bases from J, the junction contained 3 bases not matched to a gene. The DNA for the CDR3 is TGCGCCAGCAGCTCCGGGACAGTCACAGATACGCAGTATTTT. It is translated as CASSSGTVTDTQYF.

The chain recombines TRBV28 with TRBJ2-7, with 7 bases aligning to TRBD2. CDR3 length: 14 residues. Trimming took 1 base from V and 2 from J; bases not matched to a gene: 2. CDR1 and CDR2 (germline): MDHEN, SYDVKM. The CDR3 region is CASSLSLAAYEQYF. The CDR3, as DNA: TGTGCCAGCAGTTTATCCCTAGCGGCCTACGAGCAGTACTTC. The full variable domain, rest sourced from reference TRBV28 and TRBJ2-7, is DVKVTQSSRYLVKRTGEKVFLECVQDMDHENMFWYRQDPGLGLRLIYFSYDVKMKEKGDIPEGYSVSREKKERFSLILESASTNQTSMYLCASSLSLAAYEQYFGPGTRLTVT.

The chain has TRBV6-2 or TRBV6-3 and TRBJ2-1; 8 bases are a match to TRBD2. The germline CDR1 and CDR2 sequences are MNHEY and SVGEGT. With 6 bases clipped from V and 8 bases from J, the junction kept 18 bases outside the gene matches. The CDR3 spans 17 residues. CDR3 DNA sequence: TGTGCCAGCAGCCTCTGGGGTACGAGCGGGAGCTTCTATGAGCAGTTCTTC. As protein: CASSLWGTSGSFYEQFF.

The table lists this clone with a count of one. The CDR3 ends on some other residue instead of the conserved phenylalanine or tryptophan, so this is likely a read error. The DNA is left out, because the CDR3 cannot be placed on it with certainty; the CDR3 is given as TCRdb lists it. The rearrangement links TRBV24-1 to TRBJ1-2; the table's D call of TRBD1 was not tested on the DNA. The CDR3 is 11 residues long, counting both termini. Germline-derived CDR1 and CDR2 are KGHDR and SFDVKD. CDR3 residues: CATSETGTGLL.

V is TRBV6-5 and J is TRBJ2-7; 9 bases map to TRBD2. In germline, CDR1 is MNHEY, CDR2 SVGAGI. This CDR3 region has 15 residues. V shed 6 bases and J 0 bases; nucleotides not matched to a gene: 6. As DNA, the CDR3 is TGTGCCAGCAGAAGACTAGCGGAGAGCTCCTACGAGCAGTACTTC. It translates to CASRRLAESSYEQYF.

The CDR3 region is CASSPGQGWGELFF. CDR3 in DNA: TGTGCCAGCAGCCCCGGACAGGGATGGGGGGAACTGTTTTTT. V usage is TRBV5-6 and J usage is TRBJ1-4, with 8 bases aligning to TRBD1. Germline CDR1 reads SGHDT; CDR2 reads YYEEEE. Trimming cost V 4 bases and J 12 bases; bases outside gene matches: 11. The CDR3 consists of 14 residues.

The chain has TRBV30 and TRBJ1-3; D is uncertain. The CDR3 runs 13 residues. Germline-derived CDR1 and CDR2 are GTSNPN and SVGIG (reference sequence). Trimming left V 3 bases short and J 0 bases short, with 6 bases between. The CDR3 spells CAWRRYSGNTIYF. The CDR3 nucleotides read TGTGCCTGGAGGAGGTACTCTGGAAACACCATATATTTT. Full variable domain (missing parts from reference TRBV30 and TRBJ1-3): SQTIHQWPATLVQPVGSPLSLECTVEGTSNPNLYWYRQAAGRGLQLLFYSVGIGQISSEVPQNLSASRPQDRQFILSSKKLLLSDSGFYLCAWRRYSGNTIYFGEGSWLTVV.

This chain connects TRBV7-9 to TRBJ1-1; D is unclear. The CDR3 contains 14 residues. Germline V gene lookup returns CDR1 SEHNR and CDR2 FQNEAQ (reference sequence). V dropped 1 base and J dropped 7 bases, with 13 bases sitting between them. The CDR3 DNA follows: TGTGCCAGCAGCTTAGGTCGGTTGGGTGGTGAAGCTTTCTTT. The encoded protein is CASSLGRLGGEAFF.

This rearrangement joins TRBV6-5 to TRBJ2-5, with D possibly TRBD1 on 6 matching bases. Per the germline V gene, CDR1 is MNHEY and CDR2 is SVGAGI. This CDR3 comprises 15 residues. V shed 5 bases and J shed 2 bases, with 15 bases lying between them. CDR3 in amino acids: CASSNTPGQQETQYF. CDR3 sequence (DNA): TGTGCCAGCAGTAACACACCAGGACAGCAAGAGACCCAGTACTTC.

V and J are TRBV6-5 and TRBJ1-2; D is possibly TRBD1 (6 bases). CDR3 length equals 13 residues. In germline, CDR1 is MNHEY, CDR2 SVGAGI. V gave up 6 bases and J gave up 4 bases, with 12 bases separating them. CDR3 protein: CASRTGTLYGYTF. CDR3 nucleotides: TGTGCCAGCAGGACCGGGACACTCTATGGCTACACCTTC.